The rows below give T cell receptor beta chains drawn from one sample of a study of glioma-infiltrating T cells after dendritic cell vaccination. The method was immunoSEQ multiplex PCR; TCRdb's version includes in-frame clones alone and lacks a portion of them. Here the sample spans just under 100,000 clones, more than 70% being singletons. This specimen consisted of blood, obtained after dendritic cell vaccination. The receptors shown here come from a human donor with glioblastoma. Each CDR3 is given with its conserved first and last residue. A D gene is named only where the DNA matches it firmly. Only some rows state a clone size, as once, few, many or a class for expanded clones.

NA	TRBV7-2	NA	TRBJ2-2	TGTGCCAGCAGCCGAGGAGGGTTCACCGGGGAGCTGTTTTTT	CASSRGGFTGELFF
TRBD1	TRBV30	NA	TRBJ2-5	TGTGCCTCGCAGACAGGGTTTCTAGAGACCCAATACTTC	CASQTGFLETQYF
TRBD1	TRBV9	NA	TRBJ1-2	TGTGCCAGCAGCGTAGGGGGGACAGGGGATGGCTACACCTTC	CASSVGGTGDGYTF
TRBD1	TRBV5-1	NA	TRBJ2-7	TGCGCCAGCAGCTTGGTCACAGGGGGCACATACGAGCAGTACTTC	CASSLVTGGTYEQYF
TRBD1	TRBV5-1	NA	TRBJ2-7	TGCGCCAGCAGCTTGGATTGGCAGGGGGTCGAGCAGTACTTC	CASSLDWQGVEQYF
NA	TRBV7-9	NA	TRBJ1-1	TGTGCCAGCAGCTTAAATGCGGGGTCACCCAAAGCTTTCTTT	CASSLNAGSPKAFF
TRBD1	TRBV27	NA	TRBJ1-5	TGTGCCAGCAGTCCGGGACAGAGCTATCAGCCCCAGCATTTT	CASSPGQSYQPQHF
NA	TRBV5-1	NA	TRBJ2-2	TGCGCCAGCAGCTTGTGGGGCTCGCCCGGGGAGCTGTTTTTT	CASSLWGSPGELFF
NA	TRBV15	NA	TRBJ2-2	TGTGCCACCAGCAGAGGAGGCGGGGCAAACACCGGGGAGCTGTTTTTT	CATSRGGGANTGELFF
NA	TRBV5-6	NA	TRBJ2-2	TGTGCCAGCAGCTTGGCCTACGGGGAGCTGTTTTTT	CASSLAYGELFF
TRBD2	TRBV2	NA	TRBJ2-2	TGTGCCAAGAGCGGGGAGAACACCGGGGAGCTGTTTTTT	CAKSGENTGELFF
TRBD2	TRBV4-1	NA	TRBJ2-1	TGCGCCTCCCGCAGCGCGGGGGGCTCCTACAATGAGCAGTTCTTC	CASRSAGGSYNEQFF
TRBD1	TRBV7-9	NA	TRBJ2-7	TGTGCCAGCAACGACAGGGGAAACTACGAGCAGTACTTC	CASNDRGNYEQYF
TRBD2	TRBV6-4	NA	TRBJ2-3	TGTGCCAGCAGTGTACTAGCGGGAGGGCCAGATACGCAGTATTTT	CASSVLAGGPDTQYF
TRBD2	TRBV14	NA	TRBJ2-3	TGTGCCAGCAGCCCCGGGACTAGCGGGACCTACCTCACAGATACGCAGTATTTT	CASSPGTSGTYLTDTQYF
TRBD1	TRBV19	NA	TRBJ2-2	TGTGCCAGTAACCAAGGACAGGGGGCGCTCACCGGGGAGCTGTTTTTT	CASNQGQGALTGELFF
NA	TRBV28	NA	TRBJ2-7	TGTGCCAGCAGCCAACAGACAGCCGAGTATAGCTACGAGCAGTACTTC	CASSQQTAEYSYEQYF
NA	TRBV7-3	NA	TRBJ1-5	TGTGCCAGCAGCTTAAACTTAACAGGCCAGCCCTTCAATCAGCCCCAGCATTTT	CASSLNLTGQPFNQPQHF
NA	TRBV20-1	once	TRBJ1-1	TGCAGTGCTGATACCGACAGGCGGACTTTCTTT	CSADTDRRTFF
TRBD1	TRBV9	NA	TRBJ2-1	TGTGCCAGCAGCGTAGACCCGGGGACAGGGGTGATCAATGAGCAGTTCTTC	CASSVDPGTGVINEQFF
NA	TRBV6-1	NA	TRBJ1-1	TGTGCCAGCAGTGAAGGGGGGGACACTGAAGCTTTCTTT	CASSEGGDTEAFF
TRBD2	TRBV7-9	NA	TRBJ2-1	TGTGCCAGCAGCTTAAGGTCTAGCGGGACTCCCTACAATGAGCAGTTCTTC	CASSLRSSGTPYNEQFF